What follows are 14 T cell receptor beta chains derived from one specimen sequenced in a study of CD4 T cells in relation to SARS-CoV-2 and coronaviruses. Before the COVID-19 pandemic, during about 2010-2018, CD4+ T cells were taken from unexposed donors. CD4+ T cells were isolated from the cells after 10 days of culture. Profiling relied on immunoSEQ multiplex PCR, and the TCRdb table lists in-frame clones only, not all of them. The sample has around 20,000 clones, more than 60% seen once. These receptors' targets are unknown. The specimen sequenced was CD4+ T cells from PBMCs, cultured in vitro. Source of these receptors: a human donor in good health.

V gene TRBV9 combines with J gene TRBJ2-3; D is ambiguous. The V end was cut by 2 bases, the J end by 1 base, with 8 bases between. The CDR3 has 14 residues. Germline-derived CDR1 and CDR2 are SGDLS and YYNGEE. The CDR3 loop is CASSVSPRTDTQYF. CDR3 bases: TGTGCCAGCAGCGTTAGTCCCCGCACAGATACGCAGTATTTT.

The chain carries TRBV11-3 and TRBJ1-1; D unclear. The CDR3 length is 13 residues. The ends were cut back, 2 bases at V and 1 base at J, with 5 bases in the middle. Per germline, CDR1 SGHNT and CDR2 YENEEA. The CDR3: CASSLQENTEAFF. DNA of the CDR3: TGTGCCAGCAGCTTACAGGAGAACACTGAAGCTTTCTTT.

In this sample, this clone turned up once. The chain combines TRBV7-9 with TRBJ2-3; no clear D gene. The germline V gene has CDR1 SEHNR and CDR2 FQNEAQ (reference sequence). The V and J ends lost 0 bases and 1 base respectively, with 11 bases between them. The CDR3 contains 16 residues. Here the CDR3 reads CASSLALGQRTDTQYF. In DNA, the CDR3 is TGTGCCAGCAGCTTAGCGCTTGGGCAGCGCACAGATACGCAGTATTTT. The full variable domain, with the rest looked up from reference TRBV7-9 and TRBJ2-3, is DTGVSQNPRHKITKRGQNVTFRCDPISEHNRLYWYRQTLGQGPEFLTYFQNEAQLEKSRLLSDRFSAERPKGSFSTLEIQRTEQGDSAMYLCASSLALGQRTDTQYFGPGTRLTVL.

The CDR3 coding sequence is TGTGCCAGCAGCCCTGCGAACTCCTACGAGCAGTACTTC. This translates into CASSPANSYEQYF. The chain uses TRBV7-7 and TRBJ2-7; no clear D gene. This CDR3 has 13 amino acids. Trimming took off 5 bases at V and 0 bases at J, with 8 bases between the two ends. Germline V gene data show CDR1 as SSHAT and CDR2 as FNYEAQ (reference sequence). Together with reference TRBV7-7 and TRBJ2-7, the CDR3 gives the full variable domain: GAGVSQSPRYKVTKRGQDVTLRCDPISSHATLYWYQQALGQGPEFLTYFNYEAQPDKSGLPSDRFSAERPEGSISTLTIQRTEQRDSAMYRCASSPANSYEQYFGPGTRLTVT.

The V gene is TRBV30, the J gene TRBJ1-3; no firm D call. Deletions cut 1 base from V and 4 bases from J, with 11 bases between. CDR1 and CDR2 from the germline V gene are GTSNPN and SVGIG (reference sequence). The CDR3 spans 14 residues. As DNA, the CDR3 is TGTGCCTGGAGTGGAACGACAATGGGAAACACCATATATTTT. It yields the protein CAWSGTTMGNTIYF.

This chain connects TRBV7-2 to TRBJ2-7; no clear D. V was clipped by 1 base and J by 4 bases, with 14 bases between them. This CDR3 is built from 15 residues. CDR1 and CDR2 (germline): SGHTA, FQGNSA. CDR3 in DNA: TGTGCCAGCAGCTTAGGCTTAACATCGGAATACGAGCAGTACTTC. It is translated as CASSLGLTSEYEQYF.

The chain is built from TRBV19 and TRBJ1-5, with D maybe TRBD1 (5 bases). The CDR3 is made up of 17 amino acids. Trimming took off 5 bases at V and 4 bases at J, with 21 bases between the two ends. Germline-derived CDR1 and CDR2 are LNHDA and SQIVND (reference sequence). The CDR3 DNA follows: TGTGCCAGTAGTCCCACCTCCTTTATGGGGGTGAATCAGCCCCAGCATTTT. Encoded protein: CASSPTSFMGVNQPQHF. Looking up the rest from reference TRBV19 and TRBJ1-5 gives the full variable domain: DGGITQSPKYLFRKEGQNVTLSCEQNLNHDAMYWYRQDPGQGLRLIYYSQIVNDFQKGDIAEGYSVSREKKESFPLTVTSAQKNPTAFYLCASSPTSFMGVNQPQHFGDGTRLSIL.

The rearrangement uses TRBV11-3 and TRBJ2-7; D call uncertain. CDR1 and CDR2 from the germline V gene are SGHNT and YENEEA. With 6 bases removed from V and 0 bases from J, the gap between germline ends came to 9 bases. The CDR3 is 13 amino acids. CDR3 in amino acids: CASSPASSYEQYF. CDR3 nucleotides: TGTGCCAGCAGTCCGGCCAGCTCCTACGAGCAGTACTTC.

The chain is built from TRBV10-3 and TRBJ2-3, with D unresolved. Germline CDR1 and CDR2: ENHRY and SYGVKD. Trimming removed 6 bases from V and 1 base from J, with 8 bases in between. The CDR3 totals 13 residues. The CDR3 reads CAIRTERTDTQYF. CDR3 DNA sequence: TGTGCCATCAGAACGGAACGCACAGATACGCAGTATTTT.

The genes are TRBV11-1 and TRBJ1-1; D uncertain. The V end lost 1 base, the J end lost 6 bases, and 9 bases lay between the germline ends. This CDR3 has 13 amino acids. CDR1 is SGHAT and CDR2 is FQDESV in the germline V gene (reference sequence). DNA of the CDR3: TGTGCCAGCAGCTTAGTAGGGCGTTCTGAAGCTTTCTTT. It is translated as CASSLVGRSEAFF.

This rearrangement joins TRBV7-3 to TRBJ2-5, with a weak D call TRBD2 (6 bases). The CDR3 totals 13 residues. V lost 5 bases and J 2 bases, leaving 9 bases between the germline ends. Germline V gives CDR1 SGHTA, CDR2 FQGTGA. CDR3 loop: CASSLGTQETQYF. In DNA, the CDR3 is TGTGCCAGCAGCCTAGGGACTCAAGAGACCCAGTACTTC.

V is TRBV24-1 and J is TRBJ1-5, with D possibly matching TRBD1 (5 bases). Trimming left V 3 bases short and J 7 bases short, with 6 bases between. The germline gives CDR1 KGHDR, CDR2 SFDVKD. The CDR3 contains 12 residues. CDR3 region: CATSDPGQPQHF. CDR3 coding DNA: TGTGCCACCAGTGATCCAGGGCAGCCCCAGCATTTT.

V and J are TRBV6-2 or TRBV6-3 and TRBJ1-2; D is unresolved. The CDR3 consists of 13 residues. The germline CDR1 and CDR2 sequences are MNHEY and SVGEGT. Trimming took off 2 bases at V and 2 bases at J, with 6 bases between the two ends. CDR3 amino acids: CASSYGRNYGYTF. CDR3 nucleotides: TGTGCCAGCAGTTACGGCAGAAACTATGGCTACACCTTC.

This chain joins TRBV15 and TRBJ1-2, with D possibly matching TRBD1 (5 bases). Looked up from germline, CDR1 is LNHNV and CDR2 is YYDKDF (reference sequence). This CDR3 has 14 amino acids. The V end lost 0 bases, the J end lost 4 bases, and 9 bases lay between the germline ends. CDR3 loop: CATSRERGSYGYTF. The CDR3 DNA reads TGTGCCACCAGCAGAGAGAGGGGATCCTATGGCTACACCTTC.